Below, 23 T cell receptor beta chains from the same sample are listed, as sequenced in a study of T-cell memory formation after mild COVID-19. TCRdb redid the calling of the 5' RACE reads with MiXCR, one entry per CDR3 protein. This table holds about 560,000 distinct CDR3 sequences, approximately 15% found once. Sequencing was done on a sample of PBMCs or a T cell subset sorted from them (not recorded which). These receptor sequences come from an adult woman who had mild COVID-19 (a few samples of this study predate the infection). Cell type and time point are not known.

This clonotype was detected many times. The rearrangement joins TRBV5-4 to TRBJ2-3, with 10 bases that match TRBD2. Germline trimming cut 2 bases from V and 1 base from J; bases unmatched to any gene: 1. Germline V gene lookup returns CDR1 SGHNT and CDR2 YYREEE (reference sequence). There are 15 residues in the CDR3. CDR3 DNA sequence: TGTGCCAGCAGCTTAAGCGGGGGGGGCACAGATACGCAGTATTTT. As protein: CASSLSGGGTDTQYF.

This clonotype was counted a few times. The chain links TRBV19 to TRBJ2-7, with no clear D. CDR3 size: 13 residues. Germline CDR1 is LNHDA and CDR2 is SQIVND (reference sequence). V dropped 3 bases and J dropped 0 bases, with 6 bases sitting between them. This CDR3 is CASSMFDSYEQYF. CDR3 sequence (DNA): TGTGCCAGTAGTATGTTTGACTCCTACGAGCAGTACTTC.

CDR3 DNA: TGTGCCAGCAGTGAGGCAGGGACAGGGTACAATGAGCAGTTCTTC. Its translation is CASSEAGTGYNEQFF. The chain combines TRBV2 with TRBJ2-1, with TRBD1 matching 9 bases. CDR1 and CDR2 (germline): SNHLY, FYNNEI. J lost 4 bases, V lost 3 bases, and 4 bases had no gene match. The CDR3 spans 15 residues. Filled out from reference TRBV2 and TRBJ2-1, the complete variable domain reads EPEVTQTPSHQVTQMGQEVILRCVPISNHLYFYWYRQILGQKVEFLVSFYNNEISEKSEIFDDQFSVERPDGSNFTLKIRSTKLEDSAMYFCASSEAGTGYNEQFFGPGTRLTVL.

Here the CDR3 reads CASSQGVWPPSLDTQYF. CDR3 nucleotide sequence: TGCGCCAGCAGCCAAGGGGTGTGGCCTCCTTCGTTGGATACGCAGTATTTT. This chain uses TRBV4-1 with TRBJ2-3, with D unresolved. This CDR3 contains 17 residues. Germline lookup yields CDR1 MGHRA and CDR2 YSYEKL. V dropped 1 base and J dropped 6 bases, with 20 bases sitting between them.

This CDR3 reads CASSPQARLLYF. The CDR3 region has the DNA TGTGCCAGCAGCCCACAAGCGCGGCTACTATACTTC. The rearrangement uses TRBV9 and TRBJ2-7; D ambiguous. Trimming stripped 4 bases from V and 13 bases from J, with 18 bases between. This CDR3 has 12 residues. Germline V gene sequence: CDR1 SGDLS, CDR2 YYNGEE.

The V gene is TRBV5-1, the J gene TRBJ2-3, with TRBD2 matching over 9 bases. There are 16 residues in the CDR3. The germline CDR1 and CDR2 sequences are SGHRS and YFSETQ. After removal of 2 bases from V and 0 bases from J, the junction contained 4 bases not matched to a gene. The CDR3 nucleotides read TGCGCCAGCAGCTTCAAAAGCGGGGGGAGCACAGATACGCAGTATTTT. It codes for CASSFKSGGSTDTQYF.

There are a few counts of this clonotype. V and J are TRBV24-1 and TRBJ2-7; unclear D gene. The CDR3 runs to 13 residues. Germline assignment: CDR1 KGHDR and CDR2 SFDVKD. Trimming removed 0 bases at V and 3 bases at J, with 5 bases between. The CDR3 coding sequence is TGTGCCACCAGTGATTTGGACAACTACGAGCAGTACTTC. This sequence encodes CATSDLDNYEQYF.

The chain employs TRBV7-3 and TRBJ2-1; 7 bases are a match to TRBD1. The CDR3 covers 15 residues. Trimming took 5 bases from V and 3 from J; bases not matched to a gene: 7. Germline CDR1 SGHTA, CDR2 FQGTGA. The CDR3 loop reads CASSPWTGDYNEQFF. The CDR3 region has the DNA TGTGCCAGCAGCCCCTGGACAGGAGACTACAATGAGCAGTTCTTC.

This clonotype was seen at least ten times. CDR3 sequence reads: CASSPGDNEQFF. In DNA, the CDR3 is TGTGCCAGCAGCCCAGGAGACAATGAGCAGTTCTTC. The V gene is TRBV7-7, the J gene TRBJ2-1; D not resolved. Deletions cut 5 bases from V and 5 bases from J, with 7 bases between. This CDR3 has 12 amino acids. Germline V lookup: CDR1 SSHAT, CDR2 FNYEAQ (reference sequence). Full variable domain (missing parts from reference TRBV7-7 and TRBJ2-1): GAGVSQSPRYKVTKRGQDVTLRCDPISSHATLYWYQQALGQGPEFLTYFNYEAQPDKSGLPSDRFSAERPEGSISTLTIQRTEQRDSAMYRCASSPGDNEQFFGPGTRLTVL.

CDR3 protein: CASIDSWRANTEAFF. The DNA of the CDR3 is TGTGCCAGCATTGATAGTTGGAGGGCGAACACTGAAGCTTTCTTT. V is TRBV28 and J is TRBJ1-1; D remains unclear. The germline V gene encodes CDR1 MDHEN and CDR2 SYDVKM. This CDR3 comprises 15 residues. The V and J ends lost 7 bases and 1 base respectively, with 16 bases between them.

There are a few counts of this clonotype. The CDR3 sequence is CASSIDRNTGELFF. CDR3 nucleotide sequence: TGCGCCAGCAGCATTGACAGGAACACCGGGGAGCTGTTTTTT. The chain couples TRBV5-1 to TRBJ2-2; maybe TRBD1 (5 bases). CDR3 length: 14 amino acids. CDR1 is SGHRS and CDR2 is YFSETQ in the germline V gene. Trimming removed 4 bases at V and 1 base at J, with 8 bases between.

The chain couples TRBV12-3 or TRBV12-4 to TRBJ1-5, with 8 bases lining up with TRBD1. CDR3 size: 17 residues. With V trimmed by 5 bases and J by 5 bases, 14 bases remained unmatched. CDR3 in amino acids: CASSQEVWTGPHQPQHF. CDR3 DNA sequence: TGTGCCAGCAGTCAGGAAGTTTGGACAGGGCCCCATCAGCCCCAGCATTTT.

The V gene is TRBV24-1, the J gene TRBJ2-2, with a weak D call TRBD2 (6 bases). Germline loops: CDR1 KGHDR, CDR2 SFDVKD. This CDR3 has 15 residues. Trimming removed 4 bases from V and 6 bases from J, with 14 bases in between. As DNA, the CDR3 is TGTGCCACCAGTGACCGAGGGTGGGGGGCCGGGGAGCTGTTTTTT. Residues: CATSDRGWGAGELFF.

This chain links TRBV12-3 or TRBV12-4 with TRBJ1-1; D unclear. V lost 2 bases, J lost 11 bases, and 18 bases lay in between. The CDR3 sequence is 14 residues long. CDR3: CASSLSHRGWVAFF. The CDR3 DNA is TGTGCCAGCAGTTTAAGTCATAGAGGGTGGGTCGCTTTCTTT.

This clonotype has more than one count but fewer than ten. The rearrangement links TRBV6-2 or TRBV6-3 to TRBJ2-3; TRBD2 agrees at 9 bases. Germline V gene sequence: CDR1 MNHEY, CDR2 SVGEGT. The V gene end was trimmed by 2 bases and the J gene end by 3 bases; junction bases not matched to a gene: 3. The CDR3 length is 15 residues. The CDR3 loop reads CASSYERGVTDTQYF. Here the CDR3 DNA reads TGTGCCAGCAGTTACGAGCGGGGGGTAACAGATACGCAGTATTTT.

The V and J genes are TRBV15 and TRBJ2-7; 8 bases line up with TRBD2. The CDR3 contains 14 residues. J lost 6 bases, V lost 1 base, and 5 bases had no gene match. Germline V lookup: CDR1 LNHNV, CDR2 YYDKDF (reference sequence). CDR3 in amino acids: CATSRARGGREQYF. CDR3 coding DNA: TGTGCCACCAGCAGAGCTCGGGGGGGTCGCGAGCAGTACTTC.

V usage is TRBV5-1 and J usage is TRBJ2-1; D not resolved. Germline V gives CDR1 SGHRS, CDR2 YFSETQ. V was pared by 1 base and J by 7 bases, with 18 bases between. The CDR3 has 16 amino acids. This chain's CDR3 is CASSLRTVRLDNEQFF. Written as DNA, the CDR3 is TGCGCCAGCAGCTTGAGAACAGTCCGCCTAGATAATGAGCAGTTCTTC.

This clonotype has more than one count but fewer than ten. The rearrangement links TRBV24-1 to TRBJ2-2, with no clear D. Germline values: CDR1 KGHDR, CDR2 SFDVKD. V was trimmed by 10 bases and J by 3 bases, leaving 17 bases between them. CDR3 length equals 15 residues. CDR3: CATQKKGYDTGELFF. CDR3 coding DNA: TGTGCCACTCAAAAAAAAGGGTACGACACCGGGGAGCTGTTTTTT.

The J gene is TRBJ1-5, the V gene TRBV19, with D maybe TRBD1 (6 bases). Germline V lookup: CDR1 LNHDA, CDR2 SQIVND (reference sequence). Deletions cut 6 bases from V and 7 bases from J, with 16 bases between. The CDR3 extends over 14 amino acids. The DNA of the CDR3 is TGTGCCAGTAGCTTGAGGGGGATCCGACAGCCCCAGCATTTT. It codes for CASSLRGIRQPQHF.

The genes are TRBV12-3 or TRBV12-4 and TRBJ2-7; D gene unclear. This CDR3 contains 14 residues. The V and J ends lost 6 bases and 2 bases respectively, with 14 bases between them. CDR3 DNA: TGTGCCAGCAGCCCGGAATTTGGGCCCTACGAGCAGTACTTC. It specifies CASSPEFGPYEQYF.

This clonotype has a count of ten or more. This chain uses TRBV5-6 with TRBJ2-4; 7 bases map to TRBD2. The V gene's germline CDR1 is SGHDT and CDR2 YYEEEE. The CDR3 covers 12 residues. J gave up 10 bases and V 5 bases, and 6 bases lay outside the gene matches. The CDR3 is CASSSGREIQYF. DNA of the CDR3: TGTGCCAGCAGTTCTGGGAGGGAAATTCAGTACTTC.

This clonotype was picked up a small number of times. This sequence joins TRBV24-1 and TRBJ2-3, with unresolved D. Trimming pared 0 bases from V and 4 bases from J, leaving 4 bases between. The germline V gene has CDR1 KGHDR and CDR2 SFDVKD. The CDR3 is 13 residues long. The CDR3 sequence: CATSDLISDTQYF. The CDR3 coding sequence is TGTGCCACCAGTGATTTGATCTCAGATACGCAGTATTTT.

This chain links TRBV18 with TRBJ2-7; 7 positions match TRBD1. This CDR3 has 15 amino acids. V was pared by 4 bases and J by 5 bases, with 11 bases of the junction left unmatched. CDR1 and CDR2 (germline): KGHSH, LQKENI. The CDR3 sequence: CASSLNRQGIDEQYF. The CDR3 DNA reads TGTGCCAGCTCACTCAATCGACAGGGCATCGACGAGCAGTACTTC.